The rows below give T cell receptor beta chains drawn from one sample of a study of T cells in Graves' hyperthyroidism and ophthalmopathy. In TCRdb, the multiplex PCR reads were re-called with MiXCR into one record per CDR3 protein. The table has 350,000 or so distinct CDR3 sequences, about a sixth seen once; the top ten hold around a third. The sequenced sample consisted of blood. These TCRs come from a woman aged 30 to 39 with Graves' hyperthyroidism that later progressed to Graves' ophthalmopathy. Each CDR3 is given with its conserved first and last residue. D genes are given only for firm matches. A row's size may be missing; if present it is once, few, many or a size class.

>.|many|TRBJ1-2|TRBV20-1|13
CSVSRQALMGYTF
TGCAGTGTTAGTAGGCAGGCCTTGATGGGCTACACCTTC
>.|many|TRBJ2-7|TRBV28|15
CASSFGQGRGYEQYF
TGTGCCAGCAGTTTCGGTCAGGGTCGCGGCTACGAGCAGTACTTC
>TRBD2|.|TRBJ2-1|TRBV12-3/TRBV12-4|16
CASSYRTSGVYNEQFF
TGTGCCAGCAGTTATCGGACTAGCGGAGTATACAATGAGCAGTTCTTC
>.|.|TRBJ1-1|TRBV5-8|17
CASSFSGGTKGGTEAFF
TGTGCCAGCAGCTTTAGCGGCGGTACAAAAGGGGGCACTGAAGCTTTCTTT
>.|many|TRBJ1-6|TRBV29-1|11
CSVGARKALHF
TGCAGCGTTGGGGCCCGGAAGGCCCTCCACTTT
>.|few|TRBJ1-5|TRBV12-3/TRBV12-4|15
CASSPEGYSNQPQHF
TGTGCCAGCAGTCCCGAGGGATATAGCAATCAGCCCCAGCATTTT
>.|few|TRBJ2-7|TRBV4-1|17
CASSRGAGAGRSYEQYF
TGCGCCAGCAGCCGAGGGGCCGGGGCGGGACGCTCCTACGAGCAGTACTTC
>.|many|TRBJ1-2|TRBV20-1|14
CSARTPAQPRGYTF
TGCAGTGCTAGAACGCCAGCCCAACCACGTGGCTACACCTTC
>TRBD1|many|TRBJ1-1|TRBV12-3/TRBV12-4|14
CASRDRAGNTEAFF
TGTGCCAGCAGAGACAGGGCTGGGAACACTGAAGCTTTCTTT
>.|many|TRBJ1-1|TRBV10-3|15
CAIRAQDGKNTEAFF
TGTGCCATCAGGGCCCAGGACGGAAAGAACACTGAAGCTTTCTTT
>.|once|TRBJ1-1|TRBV18|13
CASSQSRTTEAFF
TGTGCCAGCTCTCAAAGCCGGACGACTGAAGCTTTCTTT
>TRBD1|few|TRBJ2-2|TRBV19|15
CASSITGGPSGELFF
TGTGCCAGTAGTATAACAGGGGGTCCATCCGGGGAGCTGTTTTTT
>.|.|TRBJ1-3|TRBV6-1|17
CASSEARLSQRGNTIYF
TGTGCCAGCAGTGAAGCGAGGCTGTCGCAACGTGGAAACACCATATATTTT
>.|.|TRBJ1-5|TRBV6-2/TRBV6-3|13
CASSRTVYQPQHF
TGTGCCAGCAGTCGTACCGTCTATCAGCCCCAGCATTTT
>.|.|TRBJ2-3|TRBV5-1|14
CASSSYGRTDTQYF
TGCGCCAGCAGCTCATACGGGCGCACAGATACGCAGTATTTT
>.|many|TRBJ2-3|TRBV2|12
CASSERLARQYF
TGTGCCAGCAGTGAAAGGCTAGCCCGGCAGTATTTT
>.|many|TRBJ1-1|TRBV27|14
CASSLRGTGTEAFF
TGTGCCAGCAGTTTACGGGGGACGGGCACTGAAGCTTTCTTT
>.|many|TRBJ1-1|TRBV29-1|15
CSVYGVRLVNTEAFF
TGCAGCGTCTACGGGGTTAGGCTCGTGAACACTGAAGCTTTCTTT
>TRBD1|few|TRBJ1-1|TRBV2|18
CAGSEGYRGSIRGTEAFF
TGTGCCGGCAGTGAAGGGTACAGGGGGAGCATTCGCGGCACTGAAGCTTTCTTT
>TRBD1|many|TRBJ2-7|TRBV10-3|14
CAIRPGQGIYEQYF
TGTGCCATCAGACCCGGACAGGGGATCTACGAGCAGTACTTC
>.|many|TRBJ2-5|TRBV4-1|14
CASSQEGDGETQYF
TGCGCCAGCAGCCAAGAAGGTGACGGGGAGACCCAGTACTTC
>TRBD2|many|TRBJ2-7|TRBV28|17
CASSEIGVGAGGHEQYF
TGTGCCAGCAGTGAAATTGGAGTGGGGGCGGGAGGGCACGAGCAGTACTTC
>TRBD2|.|TRBJ2-3|TRBV11-2|15
CASRQSGRNSDTQYF
TGTGCCAGCAGGCAAAGCGGGAGGAACTCCGATACGCAGTATTTT
>.|many|TRBJ1-2|TRBV2|14
CASYGGLARAGYTF
TGTGCCTCCTACGGGGGACTCGCGCGGGCTGGCTACACCTTC
>TRBD2|many|TRBJ2-2|TRBV2|18
CASSEDRAGGRYSGELFF
TGTGCCAGCAGTGAAGACCGAGCGGGAGGTCGGTACTCCGGGGAGCTGTTTTTT
>.|.|TRBJ2-5|TRBV18|13
CASSPNPGETQYF
TGTGCCAGCTCACCCAACCCGGGGGAGACCCAGTACTTC
>TRBD1|many|TRBJ1-1|TRBV5-1|15
CASSSGTGTNTEAFF
TGCGCCAGCAGCTCAGGGACAGGAACGAACACTGAAGCTTTCTTT
>TRBD2|.|TRBJ2-5|TRBV9|15
CASSLGAAGVETQYF
TGTGCCAGCAGCTTGGGTGCGGCGGGAGTTGAGACCCAGTACTTC
>.|many|TRBJ2-6|TRBV18|15
CASSPGVTGANVLTF
TGTGCCAGCTCACCAGGGGTCACTGGGGCCAACGTCCTGACTTTC
>.|.|TRBJ2-3|TRBV7-9|13
CASRYGGTDTQYF
TGTGCCAGCCGATACGGGGGAACCGATACGCAGTATTTT
>.|.|TRBJ2-1|TRBV19|15
CASIGVAGPYNEQFF
TGTGCCAGTATTGGGGTAGCCGGTCCCTACAATGAGCAGTTCTTC
>.|many|TRBJ2-7|TRBV14|16
CASSQVGDLPSYEQYF
TGTGCCAGCAGCCAAGTAGGGGATCTACCGTCCTACGAGCAGTACTTC
>.|few|TRBJ2-2|TRBV9|15
CASNVNGRPTGELFF
TGTGCCAGCAACGTTAACGGGAGACCTACCGGGGAGCTGTTTTTT
>TRBD1|few|TRBJ1-6|TRBV19|15
CASSIGQGANSPLHF
TGTGCCAGTAGTATTGGACAGGGGGCTAATTCACCCCTCCACTTT
>.|many|TRBJ1-1|TRBV7-6|12
CASSLMNTEAFF
TGTGCCAGTAGTCTTATGAACACTGAAGCTTTCTTT
>TRBD1|many|TRBJ2-3|TRBV2|14
CASSPWTGADTQYF
TGTGCCAGCAGTCCTTGGACAGGGGCCGATACGCAGTATTTT
>.|many|TRBJ2-7|TRBV6-5|15
CASSYSMEGPYEQYF
TGTGCCAGCAGTTACTCGATGGAAGGACCCTACGAGCAGTACTTC
>TRBD2|once|TRBJ2-3|TRBV7-2|18
CASSLPGLAGKSTDTQYF
TGTGCCAGCAGCTTACCGGGACTAGCGGGCAAAAGCACAGATACGCAGTATTTT
>.|many|TRBJ2-1|TRBV27|17
CASSLSPIGTNYNEQFF
TGTGCCAGCAGTTTATCACCGATCGGGACCAACTACAATGAGCAGTTCTTC
>.|many|TRBJ1-3|TRBV28|14
CASSLVMPGNTIYF
TGTGCCAGCAGTTTAGTTATGCCTGGAAACACCATATATTTT
>TRBD1|many|TRBJ2-5|TRBV3-1|12
CASSQRQGPQYF
TGTGCCAGCAGCCAACGACAGGGTCCTCAGTACTTC
>.|many|TRBJ1-1|TRBV27|12
CASSTFGTEAFF
TGTGCCAGCAGTACCTTTGGCACTGAAGCTTTCTTT